Below, 2 T cell receptor beta chains from the same sample are listed, as sequenced in a study of T-cell memory formation after mild COVID-19. TCRdb used MiXCR to reprocess the 5' RACE reads, holding one entry per CDR3 protein. The top ten hold around a fifth of the sample, which has around 340,000 distinct CDR3 sequences, roughly an eighth seen once. The sequenced material came from PBMCs or a T cell subset sorted from them (not recorded which). Source of these receptors: a man in his late teens or twenties who had mild COVID-19 (a few samples of this study predate the infection). Cell type and time point are not known.

This clonotype was observed a handful of times. The chain uses TRBV5-4 and TRBJ2-7, with D perhaps matching TRBD2 (6 bases). Germline values: CDR1 SGHNT, CDR2 YYREEE (reference sequence). Trimming took 3 bases from V and 12 from J, leaving 19 bases between them. There are 13 residues in the CDR3. The CDR3 sequence: CASSSDPGLEGYF. CDR3 nucleotide sequence: TGTGCCAGCAGCTCTGACCCCGGGTTGGAGGGGTACTTC.

This clonotype turned up a few times. The chain carries TRBV12-3 or TRBV12-4 and TRBJ1-5, with D maybe TRBD1 (6 bases). The CDR3 is 14 amino acids. Trimming removed 5 bases at V and 10 bases at J, with 18 bases between. CDR3 DNA sequence: TGTGCCAGCAGTACTTACAGGGATGTCGAACCCCAGCATTTT. Residues: CASSTYRDVEPQHF.